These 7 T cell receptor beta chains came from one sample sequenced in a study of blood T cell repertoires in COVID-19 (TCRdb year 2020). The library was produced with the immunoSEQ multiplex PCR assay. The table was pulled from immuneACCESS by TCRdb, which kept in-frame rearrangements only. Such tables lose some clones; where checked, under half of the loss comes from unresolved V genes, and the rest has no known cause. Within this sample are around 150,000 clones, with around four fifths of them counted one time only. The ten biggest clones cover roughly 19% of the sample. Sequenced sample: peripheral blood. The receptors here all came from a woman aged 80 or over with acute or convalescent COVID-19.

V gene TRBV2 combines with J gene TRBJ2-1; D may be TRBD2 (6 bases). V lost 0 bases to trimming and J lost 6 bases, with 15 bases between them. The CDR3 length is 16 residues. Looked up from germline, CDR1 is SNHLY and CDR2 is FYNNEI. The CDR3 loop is CASSEAGGSLVNEQFF. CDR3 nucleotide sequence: TGTGCCAGCAGTGAAGCGGGGGGTTCCCTTGTCAATGAGCAGTTCTTC.

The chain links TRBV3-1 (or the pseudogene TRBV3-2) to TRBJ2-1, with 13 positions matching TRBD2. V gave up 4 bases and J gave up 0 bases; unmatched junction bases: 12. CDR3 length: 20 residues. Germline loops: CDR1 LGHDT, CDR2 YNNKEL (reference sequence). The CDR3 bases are TGTGCCAGCAGCCCAGCAAAGACTAGCGGGAGGACCCGCTCCTACAATGAGCAGTTCTTC. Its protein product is CASSPAKTSGRTRSYNEQFF.

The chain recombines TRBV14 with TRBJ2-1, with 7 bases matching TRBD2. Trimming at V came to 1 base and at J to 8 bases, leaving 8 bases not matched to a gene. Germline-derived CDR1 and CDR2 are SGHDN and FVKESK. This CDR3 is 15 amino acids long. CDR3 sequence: CASSQALLAYHEQFF. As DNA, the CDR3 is TGTGCCAGCAGCCAAGCCCTACTAGCGTATCATGAGCAGTTCTTC. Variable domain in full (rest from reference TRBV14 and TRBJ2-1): EAGVTQFPSHSVIEKGQTVTLRCDPISGHDNLYWYRRVMGKEIKFLLHFVKESKQDESGMPNNRFLAERTGGTYSTLKVQPAELEDSGVYFCASSQALLAYHEQFFGPGTRLTVL.

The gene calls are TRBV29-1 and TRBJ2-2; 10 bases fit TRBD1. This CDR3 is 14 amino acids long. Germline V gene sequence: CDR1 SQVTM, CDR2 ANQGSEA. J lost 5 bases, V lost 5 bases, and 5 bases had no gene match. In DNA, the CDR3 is TGCAGCGTTCGGACAGGGGGTCGGACCGGGGAGCTGTTTTTT. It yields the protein CSVRTGGRTGELFF.

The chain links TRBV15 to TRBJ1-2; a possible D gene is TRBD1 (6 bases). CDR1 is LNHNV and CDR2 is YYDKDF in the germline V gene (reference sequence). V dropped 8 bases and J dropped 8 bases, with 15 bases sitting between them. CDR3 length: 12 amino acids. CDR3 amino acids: CATAKQGAGYTF. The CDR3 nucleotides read TGTGCCACCGCGAAACAGGGCGCAGGCTACACCTTC. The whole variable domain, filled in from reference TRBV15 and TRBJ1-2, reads DAMVIQNPRYQVTQFGKPVTLSCSQTLNHNVMYWYQQKSSQAPKLLFHYYDKDFNNEADTPDNFQSRRPNTSFCFLDIRSPGLGDTAMYLCATAKQGAGYTFGSGTRLTVV.

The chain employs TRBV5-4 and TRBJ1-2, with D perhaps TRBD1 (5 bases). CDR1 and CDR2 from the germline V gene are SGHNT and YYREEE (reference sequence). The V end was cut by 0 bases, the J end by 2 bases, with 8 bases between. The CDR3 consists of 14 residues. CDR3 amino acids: CASSLGQLNYGYTF. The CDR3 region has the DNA TGTGCCAGCAGCTTGGGACAGCTCAACTATGGCTACACCTTC.

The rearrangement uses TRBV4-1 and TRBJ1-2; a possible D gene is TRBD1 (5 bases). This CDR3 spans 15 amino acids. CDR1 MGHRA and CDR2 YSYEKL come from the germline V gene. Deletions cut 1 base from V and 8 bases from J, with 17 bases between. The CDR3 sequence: CASSQANRGSYGYTF. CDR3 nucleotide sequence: TGCGCCAGCAGCCAAGCTAATAGGGGTTCCTACGGCTACACCTTC.